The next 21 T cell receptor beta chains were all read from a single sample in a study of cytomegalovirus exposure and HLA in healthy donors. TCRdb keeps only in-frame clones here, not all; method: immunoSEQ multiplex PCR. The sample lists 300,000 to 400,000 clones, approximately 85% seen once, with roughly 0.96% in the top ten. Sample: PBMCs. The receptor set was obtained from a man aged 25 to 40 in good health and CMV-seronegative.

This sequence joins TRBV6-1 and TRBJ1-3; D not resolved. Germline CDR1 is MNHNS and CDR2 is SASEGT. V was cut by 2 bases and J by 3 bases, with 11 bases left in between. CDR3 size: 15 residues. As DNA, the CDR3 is TGTGCCAGCAGTGAACTAGCAACAGTTGGAAACACCATATATTTT. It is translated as CASSELATVGNTIYF.

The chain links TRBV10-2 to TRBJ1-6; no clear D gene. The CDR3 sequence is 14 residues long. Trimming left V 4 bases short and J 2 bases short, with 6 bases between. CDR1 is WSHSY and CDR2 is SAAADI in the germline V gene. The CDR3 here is CASSGGTYNSPLHF. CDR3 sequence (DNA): TGCGCCAGCAGTGGAGGGACCTATAATTCACCCCTCCACTTT.

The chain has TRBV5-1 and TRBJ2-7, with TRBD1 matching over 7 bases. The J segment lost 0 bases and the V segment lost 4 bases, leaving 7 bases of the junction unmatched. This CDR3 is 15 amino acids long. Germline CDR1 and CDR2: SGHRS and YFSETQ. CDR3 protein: CASSTRTGASYEQYF. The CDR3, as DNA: TGCGCCAGCAGCACACGGACAGGAGCCTCCTACGAGCAGTACTTC. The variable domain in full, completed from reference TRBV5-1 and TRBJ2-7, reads KAGVTQTPRYLIKTRGQQVTLSCSPISGHRSVSWYQQTPGQGLQFLFEYFSETQRNKGNFPGRFSGRQFSNSRSEMNVSTLELGDSALYLCASSTRTGASYEQYFGPGTRLTVT.

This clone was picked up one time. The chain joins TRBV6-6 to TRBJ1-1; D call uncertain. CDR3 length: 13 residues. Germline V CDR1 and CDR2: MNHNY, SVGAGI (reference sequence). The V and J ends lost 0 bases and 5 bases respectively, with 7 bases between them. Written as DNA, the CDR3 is TGTGCCAGCAGTTACTCGTGGAGGACTGAAGCTTTCTTT. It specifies CASSYSWRTEAFF.

The CDR3 protein is CASSPLATDTQYF. Written as DNA, the CDR3 is TGTGCCAGCAGCCCGCTAGCGACAGATACGCAGTATTTT. The chain couples TRBV7-9 to TRBJ2-3; a possible D gene is TRBD2 (6 bases). Trimming removed 5 bases at V and 3 bases at J, with 9 bases between. Germline lookup yields CDR1 SEHNR and CDR2 FQNEAQ (reference sequence). The CDR3 is made up of 13 amino acids.

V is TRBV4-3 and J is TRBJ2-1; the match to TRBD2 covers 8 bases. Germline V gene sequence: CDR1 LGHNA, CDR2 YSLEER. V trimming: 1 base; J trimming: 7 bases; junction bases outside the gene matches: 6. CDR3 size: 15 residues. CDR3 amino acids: CASSQGSGGENEQFF. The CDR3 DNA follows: TGCGCCAGCAGCCAAGGGTCGGGGGGGGAAAATGAGCAGTTCTTC.

CDR3 in DNA: TGTGCCATCAGTGAGGGACAGGGAATCTACGAGCAGTACTTC. It encodes CAISEGQGIYEQYF. The chain employs TRBV10-3 and TRBJ2-7; 8 bases fit TRBD1. The CDR3 is 14 residues long. After removal of 2 bases from V and 3 bases from J, the junction contained 3 bases not matched to a gene. Germline-derived CDR1 and CDR2 are ENHRY and SYGVKD.

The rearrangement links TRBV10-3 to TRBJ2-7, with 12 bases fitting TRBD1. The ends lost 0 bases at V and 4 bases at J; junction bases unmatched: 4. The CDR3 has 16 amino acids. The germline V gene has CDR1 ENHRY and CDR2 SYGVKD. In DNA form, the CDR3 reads TGTGCCATCAGTGAGTCCGGGACAGGGGGCGGGTACGAGCAGTACTTC. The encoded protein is CAISESGTGGGYEQYF.

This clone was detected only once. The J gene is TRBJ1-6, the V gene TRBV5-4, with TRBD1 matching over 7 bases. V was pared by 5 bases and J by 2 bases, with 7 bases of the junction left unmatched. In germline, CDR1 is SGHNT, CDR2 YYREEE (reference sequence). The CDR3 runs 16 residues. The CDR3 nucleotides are TGTGCCAGCAGTGTCGGGACAGCTCCCTATAATTCACCCCTCCACTTT. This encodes CASSVGTAPYNSPLHF.

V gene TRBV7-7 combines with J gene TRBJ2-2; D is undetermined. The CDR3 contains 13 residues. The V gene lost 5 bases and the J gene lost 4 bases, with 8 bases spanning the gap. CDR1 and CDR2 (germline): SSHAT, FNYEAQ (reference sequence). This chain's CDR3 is CASSHSGTGELFF. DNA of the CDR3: TGTGCCAGCAGCCATTCAGGCACCGGGGAGCTGTTTTTT.

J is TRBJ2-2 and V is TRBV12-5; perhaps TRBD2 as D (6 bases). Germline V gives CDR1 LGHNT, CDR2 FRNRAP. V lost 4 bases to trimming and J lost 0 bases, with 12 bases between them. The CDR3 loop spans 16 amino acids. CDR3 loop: CASGSAEGTNTGELFF. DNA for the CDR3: TGTGCTAGTGGTTCTGCGGAGGGGACGAACACCGGGGAGCTGTTTTTT.

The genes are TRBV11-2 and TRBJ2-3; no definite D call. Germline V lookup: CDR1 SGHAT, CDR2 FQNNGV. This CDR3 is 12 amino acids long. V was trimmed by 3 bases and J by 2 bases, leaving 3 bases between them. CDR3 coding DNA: TGTGCCAGCAGCTTCCACACAGATACGCAGTATTTT. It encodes CASSFHTDTQYF.

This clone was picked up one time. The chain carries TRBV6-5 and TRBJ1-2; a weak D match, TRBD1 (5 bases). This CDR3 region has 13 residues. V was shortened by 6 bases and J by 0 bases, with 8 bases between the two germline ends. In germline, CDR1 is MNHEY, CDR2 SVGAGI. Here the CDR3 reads CASRDTANYGYTF. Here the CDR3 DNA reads TGTGCCAGCAGGGACACCGCTAACTATGGCTACACCTTC.

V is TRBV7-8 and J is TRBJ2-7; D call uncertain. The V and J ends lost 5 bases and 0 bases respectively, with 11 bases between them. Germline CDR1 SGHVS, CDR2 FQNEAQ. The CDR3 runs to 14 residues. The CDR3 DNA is TGTGCCAGCAGCCTAGTCTCTTACTCCTACGAGCAGTACTTC. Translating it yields CASSLVSYSYEQYF.

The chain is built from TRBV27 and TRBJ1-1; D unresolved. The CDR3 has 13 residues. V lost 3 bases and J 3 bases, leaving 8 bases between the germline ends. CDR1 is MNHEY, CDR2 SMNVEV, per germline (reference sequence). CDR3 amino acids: CASSFAPDTEAFF. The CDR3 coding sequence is TGTGCCAGCAGTTTCGCTCCGGACACTGAAGCTTTCTTT.

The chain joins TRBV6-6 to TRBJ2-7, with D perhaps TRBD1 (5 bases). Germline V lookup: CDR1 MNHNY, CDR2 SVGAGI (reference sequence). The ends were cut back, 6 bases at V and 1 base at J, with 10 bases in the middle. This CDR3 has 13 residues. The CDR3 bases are TGTGCCAGCAGGATAGGGGTTTCCTACGAGCAGTACTTC. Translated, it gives CASRIGVSYEQYF.

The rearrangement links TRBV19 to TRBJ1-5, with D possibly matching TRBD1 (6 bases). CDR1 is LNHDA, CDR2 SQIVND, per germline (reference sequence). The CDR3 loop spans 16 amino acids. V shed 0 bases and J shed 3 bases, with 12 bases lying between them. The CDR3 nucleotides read TGTGCCAGTAGTATAGATCATACAGGGTACAATCAGCCCCAGCATTTT. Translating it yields CASSIDHTGYNQPQHF.

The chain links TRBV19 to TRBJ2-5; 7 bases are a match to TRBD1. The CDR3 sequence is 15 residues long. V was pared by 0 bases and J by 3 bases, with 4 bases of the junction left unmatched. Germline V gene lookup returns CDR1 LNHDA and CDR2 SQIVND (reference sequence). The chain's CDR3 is CASSIDWTGKETQYF. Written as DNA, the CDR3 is TGTGCCAGTAGTATAGACTGGACAGGTAAAGAGACCCAGTACTTC.

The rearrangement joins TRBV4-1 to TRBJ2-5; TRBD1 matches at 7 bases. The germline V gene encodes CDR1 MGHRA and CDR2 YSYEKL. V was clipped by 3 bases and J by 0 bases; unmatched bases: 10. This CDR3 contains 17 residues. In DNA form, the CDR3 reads TGCGCCAGCAGCCAGCCTAGCATGGGACAGTACCAAGAGACCCAGTACTTC. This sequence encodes CASSQPSMGQYQETQYF.

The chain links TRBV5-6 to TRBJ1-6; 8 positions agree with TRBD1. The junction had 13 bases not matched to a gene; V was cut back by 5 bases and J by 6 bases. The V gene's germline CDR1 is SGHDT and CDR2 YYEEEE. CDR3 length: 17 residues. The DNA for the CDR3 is TGTGCCAGCAGTTCCGTGACAGGGGCGTTAACTAATTCACCCCTCCACTTT. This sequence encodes CASSSVTGALTNSPLHF.

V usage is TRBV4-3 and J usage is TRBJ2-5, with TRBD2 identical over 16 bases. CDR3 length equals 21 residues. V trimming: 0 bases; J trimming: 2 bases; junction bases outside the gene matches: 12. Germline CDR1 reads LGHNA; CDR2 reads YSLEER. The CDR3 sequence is CASSQERPAGTSGGEQETQYF. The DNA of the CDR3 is TGCGCCAGCAGCCAAGAAAGACCTGCCGGGACTAGCGGGGGGGAACAAGAGACCCAGTACTTC.